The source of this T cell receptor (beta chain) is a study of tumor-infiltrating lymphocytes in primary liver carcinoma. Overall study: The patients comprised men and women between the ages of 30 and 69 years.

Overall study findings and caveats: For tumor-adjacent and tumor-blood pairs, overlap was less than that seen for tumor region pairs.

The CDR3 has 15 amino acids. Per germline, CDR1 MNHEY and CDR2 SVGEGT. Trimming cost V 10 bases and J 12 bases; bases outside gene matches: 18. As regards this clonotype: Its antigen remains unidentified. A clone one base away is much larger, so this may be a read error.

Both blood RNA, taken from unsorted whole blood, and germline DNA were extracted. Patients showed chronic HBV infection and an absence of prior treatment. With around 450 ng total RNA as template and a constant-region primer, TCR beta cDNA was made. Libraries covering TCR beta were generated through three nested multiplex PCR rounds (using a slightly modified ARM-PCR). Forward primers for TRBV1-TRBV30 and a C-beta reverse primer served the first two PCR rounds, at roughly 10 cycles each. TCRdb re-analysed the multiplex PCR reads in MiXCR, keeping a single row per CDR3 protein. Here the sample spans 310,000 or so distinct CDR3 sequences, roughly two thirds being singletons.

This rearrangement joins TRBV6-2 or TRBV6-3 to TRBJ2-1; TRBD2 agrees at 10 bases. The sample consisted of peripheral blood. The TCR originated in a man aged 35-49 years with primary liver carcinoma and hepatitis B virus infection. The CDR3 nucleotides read TGTGCCAATGCCACCCAGCGGGAGGGCCTCCCTCCGCAGTTCTTC. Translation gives CANATQREGLPPQFF.